The 30 T cell receptor beta chains reported below all come from one sample, sequenced in a study of human T cells and chemical hapten exposure. TCRdb called the RACE reads again in MiXCR, with one record for every CDR3 protein. Of about 57,000 distinct CDR3 sequences listed, 7% to 10% are singletons. Specified time point: patch test 1, 2 weeks after DPC sensitization. Treatment of the sample: therapeutic diphenylcyclopropenone sensitization with weekly scalp DPC. Sequencing used whole blood, obtained in connection with sensitization to the hapten diphenylcyclopropenone (DPC). The receptors here all came from a woman in her thirties or forties with alopecia areata. Some clones in this sample may be carry-over from other donors' samples.

This clonotype came up many times. This chain links TRBV3-1 with TRBJ1-6; 9 bases fit TRBD1. CDR1 and CDR2 from the germline V gene are LGHDT and YNNKEL (reference sequence). The ends lost 4 bases at V and 1 base at J; junction bases unmatched: 11. This CDR3 is 19 amino acids long. The CDR3 DNA is TGTGCCAGCAGCCCTCGACGGGACAGGGTAATTTCCTATAATTCACCCCTCCACTTT. As protein: CASSPRRDRVISYNSPLHF.

This clonotype was recorded at least ten times. This sequence joins TRBV20-1 and TRBJ1-2; no clear D gene. This CDR3 region has 12 residues. Trimming removed 0 bases at V and 8 bases at J, with 10 bases between. Looked up from germline, CDR1 is DFQATT and CDR2 is SNEGSKA (reference sequence). The DNA for the CDR3 is TGCAGTGCTAGAGAGGCCCTGGGGGGCTACACCTTC. It is translated as CSAREALGGYTF.

This clonotype was observed many times. The V and J genes are TRBV18 and TRBJ1-1, with TRBD1 identical over 7 bases. Germline values: CDR1 KGHSH, CDR2 LQKENI. This CDR3 spans 14 amino acids. V dropped 5 bases and J dropped 4; count of bases not matched to a gene: 7. In nucleotides, the CDR3 is TGTGCCAGCTCATCTTACTCAGGGGGCACTGAAGCTTTCTTT. It is translated as CASSSYSGGTEAFF.

This clonotype was detected ten times or more. This chain joins TRBV14 and TRBJ1-4; D gene ambiguous. Germline CDR1 and CDR2: SGHDN and FVKESK. The CDR3 is 13 residues long. V was trimmed by 4 bases and J by 4 bases, leaving 7 bases between them. CDR3 in DNA: TGTGCCAGCAGCCGTTCCGGTAATGAAAAACTGTTTTTT. It encodes CASSRSGNEKLFF.

This clonotype was recorded at least ten times. The chain recombines TRBV29-1 with TRBJ2-5; tentative D call: TRBD2 (5 bases). CDR1 is SQVTM and CDR2 is ANQGSEA in the germline V gene. The CDR3 consists of 15 residues. The V end was cut by 4 bases, the J end by 7 bases, with 22 bases between. This chain's CDR3 is CSVVDSMEALGTQYF. In DNA, the CDR3 is TGCAGCGTTGTGGATAGTATGGAGGCCTTAGGGACCCAGTACTTC. The complete variable domain, with remaining parts taken from reference TRBV29-1 and TRBJ2-5, reads SAVISQKPSRDICQRGTSLTIQCQVDSQVTMMFWYRQQPGQSLTLIATANQGSEATYESGFVIDKFPISRPNLTFSTLTVSNMSPEDSSIYLCSVVDSMEALGTQYFGPGTRLLVL.

This clonotype was observed a handful of times. The rearrangement joins TRBV4-1 to TRBJ2-1, with 8 nucleotides matching TRBD2. The CDR3 totals 17 residues. Germline V gene sequence: CDR1 MGHRA, CDR2 YSYEKL. With 3 bases clipped from V and 5 bases from J, the junction kept 12 bases outside the gene matches. CDR3 sequence (DNA): TGCGCCAGCAGCCACCCCGGGGCAGCGGGGGCTAACAATGAGCAGTTCTTC. Its protein product is CASSHPGAAGANNEQFF.

In its sample, this clonotype was seen many times. The gene calls are TRBV12-3 or TRBV12-4 and TRBJ2-2, with D possibly matching TRBD1 (6 bases). Trimming stripped 7 bases from V and 4 bases from J, with 19 bases between. The CDR3 sequence is 16 residues long. CDR3 protein: CASTHSDRSPTGELFF. CDR3 in DNA: TGTGCCAGCACCCACTCCGACAGGAGTCCCACCGGGGAGCTGTTTTTT.

This clonotype has ten or more counts. The V gene is TRBV19, the J gene TRBJ2-2; 10 bases fit TRBD2. CDR1 and CDR2 (germline): LNHDA, SQIVND (reference sequence). The CDR3 runs 17 residues. With 5 bases clipped from V and 6 bases from J, the junction kept 12 bases outside the gene matches. In nucleotides, the CDR3 is TGTGCCAGTAGTGCCCGAGGAAGCGGGGGGGCTTCCGGGGAGCTGTTTTTT. Protein sequence: CASSARGSGGASGELFF.

This clonotype is large within its sample. The CDR3 DNA is TGCGCCAGCAGCCAAGACTCAGGGGGGGGATCATATGAGCAGTTCTTC. This translates into CASSQDSGGGSYEQFF. V is TRBV4-1 and J is TRBJ2-1, with D perhaps TRBD1 or TRBD2 (7 bases each). Germline-derived CDR1 and CDR2 are MGHRA and YSYEKL. V was cut by 0 bases and J by 8 bases, with 17 bases left in between. This CDR3 contains 16 residues.

This clonotype was counted at least ten times. The V gene is TRBV19, the J gene TRBJ1-2; the D gene is possibly TRBD1 (6 bases). Trimming stripped 8 bases from V and 4 bases from J, with 14 bases between. CDR1 is LNHDA, CDR2 SQIVND, per germline (reference sequence). The CDR3 consists of 13 residues. The CDR3 bases are TGTGCCAGTGCCAGGGGTCGAGGCTATGGCTACACCTTC. This codes for CASARGRGYGYTF.

This clonotype was picked up many times. The V gene is TRBV30, the J gene TRBJ2-3; no clear D gene. The length of the CDR3 is 12 residues. CDR1 is GTSNPN, CDR2 SVGIG, per germline (reference sequence). Trimming removed 2 bases from V and 6 bases from J, with 9 bases in between. CDR3 amino acids: CAWSKLADTQYF. The CDR3 region has the DNA TGTGCCTGGAGTAAGTTGGCGGATACGCAGTATTTT.

This clonotype was observed a single time. A read error may produce the germline difference seen at one junction end. The chain carries TRBV11-2 and TRBJ2-1; no clear D. The germline V gene encodes CDR1 SGHAT and CDR2 FQNNGV. CDR3 size: 13 residues. The CDR3 reads CASSPVGHNVQFF. In nucleotides, the CDR3 is TGTGCCAGCAGCCCCGTGGGTCACAATGTGCAGTTCTTC.

At least ten counts were recorded for this clonotype. This chain joins TRBV11-2 and TRBJ1-6; 7 bases fit TRBD1. CDR1 and CDR2 from the germline V gene are SGHAT and FQNNGV. This CDR3 region has 15 residues. With V trimmed by 6 bases and J by 1 base, 3 bases remained unmatched. The CDR3 nucleotides are TGTGCCAGCAGGACGACAGGGTCCTATAATTCACCCCTCCACTTT. This encodes CASRTTGSYNSPLHF.

A word on this clonotype: A read error may be the cause here, since a much bigger clone is one base away. J is TRBJ2-7 and V is TRBV28; 7 bases align to TRBD1. The germline V gene encodes CDR1 MDHEN and CDR2 SYDVKM. V shed 6 bases and J 2 bases; nucleotides not matched to a gene: 7. CDR3 length equals 14 residues. CDR3 amino acids: CASSLGTVPYEQYF. DNA of the CDR3: TGTGCCAGCAGCCTCGGGACAGTCCCCTACGAGCAGTACTTC.

This clonotype has a count of ten or more. The gene calls are TRBV7-9 and TRBJ1-2; D is possibly TRBD1 (5 bases). The germline V gene encodes CDR1 SEHNR and CDR2 FQNEAQ (reference sequence). V was clipped by 5 bases and J by 8 bases, with 21 bases between them. CDR3 length: 15 amino acids. Here the CDR3 DNA reads TGTGCCAGCAGCCCAGGGTGGAAGGAGGAGGAAGGCTACACCTTC. Translating it yields CASSPGWKEEEGYTF.

In this sample, this clonotype turned up many times. The gene calls are TRBV4-1 and TRBJ1-3; 7 positions agree with TRBD1. The length of the CDR3 is 15 residues. Trimming at V came to 2 bases and at J to 2 bases, leaving 3 bases not matched to a gene. The V gene's germline CDR1 is MGHRA and CDR2 YSYEKL. Here the CDR3 reads CASSQTDRAGNTIYF. CDR3 coding DNA: TGCGCCAGCAGCCAAACTGACAGGGCTGGAAACACCATATATTTT.

In this sample, this clonotype turned up a few times. CDR3 sequence: CASSLKGLEGVNEKLFF. Written as DNA, the CDR3 is TGTGCCAGCAGCTTAAAGGGCCTTGAGGGAGTTAATGAAAAACTGTTTTTT. V usage is TRBV11-2 and J usage is TRBJ1-4; no firm D call. Germline CDR1 reads SGHAT; CDR2 reads FQNNGV. This CDR3 is 17 amino acids long. Trimming shortened V by 2 bases and J by 4 bases, and 17 bases separated the two germline ends.

This clonotype showed up many times. The chain is built from TRBV29-1 and TRBJ1-4, with unresolved D. The germline V gene encodes CDR1 SQVTM and CDR2 ANQGSEA. Trimming removed 5 bases at V and 8 bases at J, with 9 bases between. The CDR3 has 11 amino acids. This CDR3 is CSVWDGEKLFF. Here the CDR3 DNA reads TGCAGCGTTTGGGATGGGGAAAAACTGTTTTTT.

The chain links TRBV7-9 to TRBJ2-3; TRBD1 agrees at 7 bases. Losses at the gene ends were 0 bases for V and 6 bases for J; bases not matched to a gene: 0. The germline V gene has CDR1 SEHNR and CDR2 FQNEAQ (reference sequence). CDR3 length: 13 residues. As DNA, the CDR3 is TGTGCCAGCAGCTTAGCGGACAGGGATACGCAGTATTTT. Translation: CASSLADRDTQYF.

The rearrangement links TRBV27 to TRBJ1-3; D is unresolved. Trimming removed 8 bases at V and 0 bases at J, with 8 bases between. This CDR3 comprises 13 residues. From germline, CDR1 is MNHEY and CDR2 SMNVEV (reference sequence). The chain's CDR3 is CASGSSSGNTIYF. CDR3 coding DNA: TGTGCCAGCGGCAGTTCCTCTGGAAACACCATATATTTT.

The V gene is TRBV20-1, the J gene TRBJ2-5; tentative D call: TRBD2 (6 bases). V was clipped by 0 bases and J by 1 base, with 12 bases between them. Germline CDR1 reads DFQATT; CDR2 reads SNEGSKA (reference sequence). This CDR3 has 15 residues. CDR3 nucleotides: TGCAGTGCTAGAGAGAGTCGGGGGTTCCAAGAGACCCAGTACTTC. Amino acid sequence: CSARESRGFQETQYF.

CDR3 amino acids: CASSSWTGGNEQFF. DNA for the CDR3: TGTGCCAGCAGCTCCTGGACAGGGGGCAATGAGCAGTTCTTC. The rearrangement joins TRBV11-1 to TRBJ2-1; 10 bases fit TRBD1. CDR1 SGHAT and CDR2 FQDESV come from the germline V gene (reference sequence). Losses at the gene ends were 4 bases for V and 6 bases for J; bases not matched to a gene: 3. This CDR3 is built from 14 residues.

This clonotype was detected many times. This sequence joins TRBV7-3 and TRBJ1-3; 8 bases map to TRBD1. CDR1 SGHTA and CDR2 FQGTGA come from the germline V gene. The junction had 5 bases not matched to a gene; V was cut back by 5 bases and J by 2 bases. The CDR3 loop spans 15 amino acids. Written as DNA, the CDR3 is TGTGCCAGCAGCCCTGGGACAGGCCCTGGAAACACCATATATTTT. The encoded protein is CASSPGTGPGNTIYF.

This clonotype has a count of ten or more. J is TRBJ2-1 and V is TRBV25-1; D may match TRBD1 or TRBD2 (6 bases each). With 4 bases removed from V and 2 bases from J, the gap between germline ends came to 9 bases. Germline V CDR1 and CDR2: MGHDK, SYGVNS. This CDR3 has 14 residues. This CDR3 is CASSGRGTYNEQFF. Here the CDR3 DNA reads TGTGCCAGCAGTGGGAGGGGGACCTACAATGAGCAGTTCTTC.

This clonotype was found a few times. The chain joins TRBV12-3 or TRBV12-4 to TRBJ2-7, with no clear D. The V end lost 5 bases, the J end lost 3 bases, and 8 bases lay between the germline ends. This CDR3 comprises 12 residues. The DNA for the CDR3 is TGTGCCAGCAGTCTGGGGATCTACGAGCAGTACTTC. This sequence encodes CASSLGIYEQYF.

This clonotype was counted only a few times. This sequence joins TRBV27 and TRBJ1-1; 8 positions match TRBD1. With V trimmed by 0 bases and J by 4 bases, 13 bases remained unmatched. The CDR3 extends over 18 amino acids. Germline V lookup: CDR1 MNHEY, CDR2 SMNVEV (reference sequence). CDR3 sequence (DNA): TGTGCCAGCAGTTTATCTATCGCAGGGGGCGTAAGGAGCACTGAAGCTTTCTTT. This sequence encodes CASSLSIAGGVRSTEAFF.

This clonotype has at least ten counts. V gene TRBV7-2 combines with J gene TRBJ2-3; 9 nucleotides agree with TRBD1. V gave up 0 bases and J gave up 6 bases; unmatched junction bases: 4. This CDR3 is built from 15 residues. Per the germline V gene, CDR1 is SGHTA and CDR2 is FQGNSA. The CDR3 DNA reads TGTGCCAGCAGCTTAGCATTACAGGGGGCTGATACGCAGTATTTT. Translated, it gives CASSLALQGADTQYF.

The V call is TRBV7-2, the J call TRBJ2-5; TRBD1 matches 8 bases. The V gene's germline CDR1 is SGHTA and CDR2 FQGNSA. V dropped 1 base and J dropped 5; count of bases not matched to a gene: 6. This CDR3 contains 15 residues. The CDR3 region has the DNA TGTGCCAGCAGCTTAGAGGGCCACAGGGGGGAGACCCAGTACTTC. It translates to CASSLEGHRGETQYF.

This clonotype was observed many times. V gene TRBV14 combines with J gene TRBJ1-5; unclear D gene. The ends were cut back, 2 bases at V and 0 bases at J, with 5 bases in the middle. This CDR3 comprises 14 residues. The germline V gene encodes CDR1 SGHDN and CDR2 FVKESK. Written as DNA, the CDR3 is TGTGCCAGCAGCCAATCGGGTAGCAATCAGCCCCAGCATTTT. Protein: CASSQSGSNQPQHF. Supplemented by reference TRBV14 and TRBJ1-5, the full variable domain reads EAGVTQFPSHSVIEKGQTVTLRCDPISGHDNLYWYRRVMGKEIKFLLHFVKESKQDESGMPNNRFLAERTGGTYSTLKVQPAELEDSGVYFCASSQSGSNQPQHFGDGTRLSIL.

This clonotype came up a few times. This chain links TRBV29-1 with TRBJ2-5; 8 bases are a match to TRBD2. Germline V lookup: CDR1 SQVTM, CDR2 ANQGSEA. This CDR3 region has 13 residues. Losses at the gene ends were 6 bases for V and 2 bases for J; bases not matched to a gene: 5. The CDR3, as DNA: TGCAGCGTAGGGGGACTAGGGCAAGAGACCCAGTACTTC. It translates to CSVGGLGQETQYF.